One T cell receptor beta chain is described in this entry. The target antigen is unknown. The data were obtained in a study of T cell responses to AZD1222 COVID-19 vaccine. Notes on the study in general: Repertoire collection took place solely once the T cell response had peaked. Nearly half of spike-specific TCRs reportedly go after variant regions that carry no mutations.

Unmatched junction bases numbered 5, after V lost 4 bases and J lost 1 base. The germline V gene has CDR1 MNHNS and CDR2 SASEGT. The CDR3 sequence is 17 residues long. Produced via immunoSEQ multiplex PCR; TCRdb's table is partial and in-frame only. The data contain 95,000 or so clones, roughly 90% of them singletons. This material consisted of peripheral blood, taken 28 days after the second AZD1222 dose. The rearrangement joins TRBV6-1 to TRBJ2-3, with 13 positions matching TRBD2. The TCR was taken from an adult who received the AZD1222 COVID-19 vaccine. CDR3 sequence (DNA): TGTGCCAGCAGTGGGACTAGCGGGAGAGCCGGCACAGATACGCAGTATTTT. Translated: CASSGTSGRAGTDTQYF.